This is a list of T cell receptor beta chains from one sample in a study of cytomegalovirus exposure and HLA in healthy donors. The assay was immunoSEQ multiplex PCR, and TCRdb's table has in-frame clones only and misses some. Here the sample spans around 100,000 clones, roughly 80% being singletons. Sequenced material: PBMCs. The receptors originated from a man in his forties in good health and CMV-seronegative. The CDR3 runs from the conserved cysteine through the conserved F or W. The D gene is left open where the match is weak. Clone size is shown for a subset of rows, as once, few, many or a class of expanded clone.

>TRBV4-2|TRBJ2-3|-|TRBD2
CASSQDLAGAPLGTQYF
TGTGCCAGCAGCCAAGATTTAGCGGGGGCCCCCTTAGGTACGCAGTATTTT
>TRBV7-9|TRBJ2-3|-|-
CSSSLVQGLGTDTQYF
TGTTCCAGCAGCTTAGTCCAGGGGTTGGGTACAGATACGCAGTATTTT
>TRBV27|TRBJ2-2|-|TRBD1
CASSLSGGLNTGELFF
TGTGCCAGCAGTTTATCAGGGGGCTTAAACACCGGGGAGCTGTTTTTT
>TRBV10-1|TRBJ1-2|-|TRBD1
CASSETRSTGPNYGYTF
TGCGCCAGCAGTGAGACCCGATCGACAGGGCCTAACTATGGCTACACCTTC
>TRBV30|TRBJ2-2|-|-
CGTANTGELFF
TGTGGTACAGCGAACACCGGGGAGCTGTTTTTT
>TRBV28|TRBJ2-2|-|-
CASSPGSDSTGELFF
TGTGCCAGCAGCCCTGGATCTGACAGCACCGGGGAGCTGTTTTTT
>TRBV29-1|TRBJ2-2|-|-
CSVAQPNRPGELFF
TGCAGCGTTGCTCAACCCAACAGACCCGGGGAGCTGTTTTTT
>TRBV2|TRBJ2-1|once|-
CASSETVGAYNEQFF
TGTGCCAGCTCCGAGACTGTGGGGGCTTACAATGAGCAGTTCTTC
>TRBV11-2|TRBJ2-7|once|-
CASSLFRGAYEQYF
TGTGCCAGCAGCTTATTCAGGGGGGCCTACGAGCAGTACTTC
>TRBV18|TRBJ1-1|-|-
CASSPPAGPGAFF
TGTGCCAGCTCACCGCCGGCAGGGCCAGGGGCTTTCTTT
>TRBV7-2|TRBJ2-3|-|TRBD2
CASSSGGSTDTQYF
TGTGCCAGCAGCAGCGGGGGGAGCACAGATACGCAGTATTTT
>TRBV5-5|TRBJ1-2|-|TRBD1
CASSPTGRNYGYTF
TGTGCCAGCAGCCCGACAGGGAGGAACTATGGCTACACCTTC
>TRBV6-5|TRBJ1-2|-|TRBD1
CAARAGGNPGYTF
TGTGCCGCACGGGCAGGGGGCAATCCTGGCTACACCTTC
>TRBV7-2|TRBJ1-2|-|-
CASRLTGYGYTF
TGTGCCAGCAGACTTACAGGCTATGGCTACACCTTC
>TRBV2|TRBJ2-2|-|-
CASRQQQTGELFF
TGTGCCAGCAGGCAACAGCAAACCGGGGAGCTGTTTTTT
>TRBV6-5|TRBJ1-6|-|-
CASSYRSAATPLHF
TGTGCCAGCAGTTACAGGTCCGCGGCTACACCCCTCCACTTT
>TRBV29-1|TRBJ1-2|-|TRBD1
CSVPGQVNYGYTF
TGCAGCGTCCCGGGACAGGTGAACTATGGCTACACCTTC
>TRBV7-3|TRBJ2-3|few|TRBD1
CASSFDRGTDTQYF
TGTGCCAGCAGCTTCGACAGGGGTACAGATACGCAGTATTTT
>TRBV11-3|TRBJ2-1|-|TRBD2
CASSLGGGLYNEQFF
TGTGCCAGCAGCTTGGGCGGGGGGTTGTACAATGAGCAGTTCTTC
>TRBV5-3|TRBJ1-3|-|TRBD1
CARSRRQGIPSSGNTIYF
TGTGCCAGAAGCCGTCGACAGGGGATTCCCTCCTCTGGAAACACCATATATTTT
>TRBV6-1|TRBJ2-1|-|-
CASSPLRVNEQFF
TGTGCCAGCAGTCCCTTACGGGTCAATGAGCAGTTCTTC
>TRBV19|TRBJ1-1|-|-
CASSPQRTNTEAFF
TGTGCCAGTAGTCCACAGAGAACGAACACTGAAGCTTTCTTT
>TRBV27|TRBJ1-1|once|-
CASSSPTGNTEAFF
TGTGCCAGCAGTTCCCCGACGGGTAACACTGAAGCTTTCTTT
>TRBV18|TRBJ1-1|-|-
CASSPPSRGDTEAFF
TGTGCCAGCTCACCACCGTCCAGGGGAGACACTGAAGCTTTCTTT
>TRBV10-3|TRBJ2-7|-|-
CAISERFPYEQYF
TGTGCCATCAGTGAGCGGTTCCCCTACGAGCAGTACTTC
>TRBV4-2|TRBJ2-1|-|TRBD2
CASRSSGGAWDEQFF
TGTGCCAGCAGGTCTAGCGGGGGGGCGTGGGATGAGCAGTTCTTC
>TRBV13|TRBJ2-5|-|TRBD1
CASSSGTGQETQYF
TGTGCCAGCAGCTCCGGGACAGGTCAAGAGACCCAGTACTTC
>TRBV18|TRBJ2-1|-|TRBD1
CASSAAGTGGYNEQFF
TGTGCCAGCTCAGCCGCCGGGACAGGGGGTTACAATGAGCAGTTCTTC
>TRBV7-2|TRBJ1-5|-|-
CASSSRGGSNQPQHF
TGTGCCAGCAGCTCAAGGGGGGGTAGCAATCAGCCCCAGCATTTT
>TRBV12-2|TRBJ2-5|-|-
CASRLVLPGSGETQYF
TGTGCAAGTCGCTTAGTTCTCCCGGGGAGCGGGGAGACCCAGTACTTC
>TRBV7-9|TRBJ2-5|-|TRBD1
CASSPTLGGRETQYF
TGTGCCAGCAGCCCTACTTTAGGGGGCCGGGAGACCCAGTACTTC
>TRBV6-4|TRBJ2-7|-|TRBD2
CASSDGERDPSYEQYF
TGTGCCAGCAGTGACGGGGAGCGGGACCCCTCCTACGAGCAGTACTTC
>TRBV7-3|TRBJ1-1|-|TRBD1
CASSLQDRGTEAFF
TGTGCCAGCAGCTTACAGGACAGGGGGACTGAAGCTTTCTTT
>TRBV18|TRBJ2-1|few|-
CASSKAAENEQFF
TGTGCCAGCTCAAAGGCGGCTGAGAATGAGCAGTTCTTC
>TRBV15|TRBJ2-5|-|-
CATTGQRRQTQYF
TGTGCCACCACAGGACAGCGACGGCAGACCCAGTACTTC
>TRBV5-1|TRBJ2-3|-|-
CASSLGGYGTDTQYF
TGCGCCAGCAGCTTGGGCGGGTACGGCACAGATACGCAGTATTTT
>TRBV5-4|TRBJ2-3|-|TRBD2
CASSLRLAGYDTQYF
TGTGCCAGCAGCCTCCGGCTAGCGGGTTATGATACGCAGTATTTT
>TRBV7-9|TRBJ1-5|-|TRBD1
CASSLGGTGGNQPQHF
TGTGCCAGCAGCTTAGGGGGGACAGGGGGCAATCAGCCCCAGCATTTT
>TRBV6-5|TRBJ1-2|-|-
CASSSGLNYGYTF
TGTGCCAGCAGTTCTGGACTTAACTATGGCTACACCTTC
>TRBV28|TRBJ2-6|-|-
CASSTGPGANVLTF
TGTGCCAGCAGTACAGGGCCTGGGGCCAACGTCCTGACTTTC
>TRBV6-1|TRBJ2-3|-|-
CASWRGRGVTDTQYF
TGTGCCAGCTGGAGGGGGCGAGGTGTAACAGATACGCAGTATTTT
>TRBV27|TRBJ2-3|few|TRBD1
CASSSGGQDTQYF
TGTGCCAGCAGTTCAGGGGGACAGGATACGCAGTATTTT
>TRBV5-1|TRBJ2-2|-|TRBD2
CASTERGNTGELFF
TGCGCCAGCACGGAGCGGGGAAACACCGGGGAGCTGTTTTTT
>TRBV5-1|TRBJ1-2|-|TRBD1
CASSIGSGQGASDGYTF
TGCGCCAGCAGCATAGGGTCGGGTCAGGGGGCGTCTGATGGCTACACCTTC
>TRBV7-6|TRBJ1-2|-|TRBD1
CASSLFPRDRGDRGYGYTF
TGTGCCAGCAGCTTATTCCCCCGGGACAGGGGTGATAGGGGATATGGCTACACCTTC
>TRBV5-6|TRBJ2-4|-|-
CASSLAAAGRSKNIQYF
TGTGCCAGCAGCTTGGCGGCGGCGGGGCGGTCCAAAAACATTCAGTACTTC
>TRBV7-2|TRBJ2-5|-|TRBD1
CASSRTGFGETQYF
TGTGCCAGCAGCCGGACAGGGTTCGGAGAGACCCAGTACTTC
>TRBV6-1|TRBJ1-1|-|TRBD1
CASTMTGVLNTEAFF
TGTGCCAGCACCATGACAGGGGTCCTGAACACTGAAGCTTTCTTT
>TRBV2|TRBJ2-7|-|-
CASRHPGLSYEQYF
TGTGCCAGCAGACACCCGGGACTCTCCTACGAGCAGTACTTC
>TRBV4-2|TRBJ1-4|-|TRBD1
CASSNLPVTGRTNEKLFF
TGTGCCAGCAGCAACCTCCCGGTGACAGGGAGAACTAATGAAAAACTGTTTTTT
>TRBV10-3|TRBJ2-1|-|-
CAISESGGSYNEQFF
TGTGCCATCAGTGAGTCAGGGGGCTCCTACAATGAGCAGTTCTTC
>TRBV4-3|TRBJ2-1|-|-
CASSPRVGEQFF
TGCGCCAGCAGCCCCAGGGTGGGTGAGCAGTTCTTC
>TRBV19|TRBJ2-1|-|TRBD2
CATTSGGASYNEQFF
TGTGCCACCACTAGCGGGGGGGCCTCCTACAATGAGCAGTTCTTC
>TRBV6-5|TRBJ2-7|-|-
CASSYSLQGNYEQYF
TGTGCCAGCAGTTACTCATTACAGGGAAACTACGAGCAGTACTTC
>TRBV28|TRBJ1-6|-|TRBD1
CASSPVTGGNSPLHF
TGTGCCAGCAGCCCCGTGACAGGGGGCAATTCACCCCTCCACTTT